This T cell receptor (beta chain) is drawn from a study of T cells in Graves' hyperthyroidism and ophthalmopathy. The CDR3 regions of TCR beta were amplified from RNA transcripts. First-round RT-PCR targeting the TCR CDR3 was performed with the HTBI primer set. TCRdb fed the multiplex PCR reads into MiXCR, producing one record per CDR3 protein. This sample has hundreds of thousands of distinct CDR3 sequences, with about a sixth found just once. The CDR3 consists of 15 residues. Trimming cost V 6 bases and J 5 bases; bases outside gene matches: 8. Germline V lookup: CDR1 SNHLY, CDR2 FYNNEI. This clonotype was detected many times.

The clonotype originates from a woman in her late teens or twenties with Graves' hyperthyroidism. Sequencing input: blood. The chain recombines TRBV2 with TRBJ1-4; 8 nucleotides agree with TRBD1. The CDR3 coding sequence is TGTGCCAGCAGCCGCTGGACAGGGCAAAATGAAAAACTGTTTTTT. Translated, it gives CASSRWTGQNEKLFF.